Presented here are 2 T cell receptor beta chains from one specimen sequenced in a study of cytomegalovirus exposure and HLA in healthy donors. Primers included in the PCR were 60 Vbeta and 13 Jbeta primers. Produced via immunoSEQ multiplex PCR; TCRdb's table is partial and in-frame only. Among under 90,000 clones listed, about four fifths were seen once. Sequencing was carried out using PBMCs. The source of these receptors is a man aged 40-49 years in good health and CMV-seronegative.

The chain combines TRBV7-8 with TRBJ2-2, with 11 bases that match TRBD2. This CDR3 comprises 15 residues. CDR1 and CDR2 from the germline V gene are SGHVS and FQNEAQ. V trimming: 3 bases; J trimming: 7 bases; junction bases outside the gene matches: 4. DNA of the CDR3: TGTGCCAGCAGCTTTAGCGGGGGGGCCAGCGGGGAGCTGTTTTTT. Encoded protein: CASSFSGGASGELFF.

The chain couples TRBV7-2 to TRBJ1-5, with D maybe TRBD1 (5 bases). The CDR3 totals 15 residues. V gave up 0 bases and J gave up 6 bases, with 12 bases separating them. Germline V gene lookup returns CDR1 SGHTA and CDR2 FQGNSA. The CDR3 nucleotides are TGTGCCAGCAGCTTAGCTGGGGCGCGCGTTCAGCCCCAGCATTTT. It specifies CASSLAGARVQPQHF.